The 24 T cell receptor beta chains presented below share a single source sample, sequenced in a study of blood T cell repertoires in COVID-19. The data were produced by immunoSEQ multiplex PCR, yet TCRdb's version contains in-frame clones alone and is incomplete. The table records under 350,000 clones, 89% of them present only once. Sequencing input: peripheral blood. The receptor set was obtained from a woman younger than 45 with COVID-19, enrolled during active disease.

The chain links TRBV28 to TRBJ1-2; the match to TRBD1 covers 8 bases. CDR1 is MDHEN and CDR2 is SYDVKM in the germline V gene. This CDR3 comprises 15 residues. V shed 3 bases and J 8 bases; nucleotides not matched to a gene: 11. The CDR3 region has the DNA TGTGCCAGCAGTTTTGGAGACAGGGGCCGGGGAGGCTACACCTTC. Translating it yields CASSFGDRGRGGYTF.

J is TRBJ2-1 and V is TRBV27; TRBD2 aligns across 16 bases. Losses at the gene ends were 10 bases for V and 7 bases for J; bases not matched to a gene: 7. There are 15 residues in the CDR3. The V gene's germline CDR1 is MNHEY and CDR2 SMNVEV (reference sequence). As DNA, the CDR3 is TGTGCCACCGCTGGGACTAGCGGGGGGGGGAATGAGCAGTTCTTC. Translating gives CATAGTSGGGNEQFF.

The chain combines TRBV18 with TRBJ1-6; 7 bases line up with TRBD1. The germline gives CDR1 KGHSH, CDR2 LQKENI. This CDR3 has 16 amino acids. V gave up 2 bases and J gave up 7 bases; unmatched junction bases: 8. Written as DNA, the CDR3 is TGTGCCAGCTCACCAAGACGGGACAGATCCAATTCACCCCTCCACTTT. It encodes CASSPRRDRSNSPLHF.

This sequence joins TRBV19 and TRBJ2-3, with D maybe TRBD2 (5 bases). V gave up 5 bases and J gave up 1 base, with 10 bases separating them. Germline CDR1 reads LNHDA; CDR2 reads SQIVND (reference sequence). This CDR3 is built from 14 residues. The CDR3 DNA follows: TGTGCCAGTAGTGGACTGTATGGCACAGATACGCAGTATTTT. It yields the protein CASSGLYGTDTQYF.

As for this clone: The sample has other DNA sequences that encode this CDR3 too. J is TRBJ2-3 and V is TRBV11-2, with 15 nucleotides matching TRBD2. The CDR3 has 18 residues. Germline values: CDR1 SGHAT, CDR2 FQNNGV. V lost 4 bases to trimming and J lost 3 bases; unmatched junction nucleotides: 8. This chain's CDR3 is CASSSGLAGGRSTDTQYF. The CDR3 coding sequence is TGTGCCAGCAGCTCTGGACTAGCGGGGGGGAGAAGTACAGATACGCAGTATTTT.

The chain uses TRBV18 and TRBJ2-1, with 9 positions matching TRBD1. This CDR3 is built from 15 residues. Trimming removed 3 bases from V and 2 bases from J; junction bases left unmatched: 2. Germline CDR1 and CDR2: KGHSH and LQKENI. In DNA, the CDR3 is TGTGCCAGCTCACCGGGACAGGGTACCTACAATGAGCAGTTCTTC. It yields the protein CASSPGQGTYNEQFF.

This clone was picked up one time. The CDR3 is CASTQTDSNQPQHF. The CDR3 coding sequence is TGTGCCAGCACCCAGACAGATAGCAATCAGCCCCAGCATTTT. This chain connects TRBV28 to TRBJ1-5; tentative D call: TRBD1 (5 bases). Germline V gives CDR1 MDHEN, CDR2 SYDVKM. V shed 7 bases and J shed 0 bases, with 10 bases lying between them. The CDR3 runs to 14 residues.

The chain couples TRBV4-2 to TRBJ1-5, with D unclear. This CDR3 region has 14 residues. Looked up from germline, CDR1 is LGHNA and CDR2 is YNFKEQ. V dropped 0 bases and J dropped 5 bases, with 8 bases sitting between them. In DNA, the CDR3 is TGTGCCAGCAGCCAAGATAACAGCTATCAGCCCCAGCATTTT. Translated: CASSQDNSYQPQHF.

V usage is TRBV3-1 (or the pseudogene TRBV3-2) and J usage is TRBJ1-3; D not resolved. V shed 1 base and J shed 0 bases, with 10 bases lying between them. This CDR3 comprises 16 residues. Germline values: CDR1 LGHDT, CDR2 YNNKEL (reference sequence). CDR3 protein: CASSQAHRGSGNTIYF. CDR3 nucleotides: TGTGCCAGCAGCCAAGCTCATCGGGGCTCTGGAAACACCATATATTTT.

The chain employs TRBV28 and TRBJ2-5, with D tentatively TRBD1 (7 bases). This CDR3 is built from 13 residues. V lost 5 bases and J 3 bases, leaving 10 bases between the germline ends. Germline V lookup: CDR1 MDHEN, CDR2 SYDVKM. CDR3 DNA sequence: TGTGCCAGCAGTCTCAGGGGGGAAGAGACCCAGTACTTC. Translating it yields CASSLRGEETQYF.

J is TRBJ1-2 and V is TRBV28, with D tentatively TRBD1 (6 bases). Germline values: CDR1 MDHEN, CDR2 SYDVKM. With 6 bases removed from V and 6 bases from J, the gap between germline ends came to 17 bases. The CDR3 is 14 residues long. The CDR3 protein is CASSLSLRGNGYTF. The DNA for the CDR3 is TGTGCCAGCAGCCTTAGCCTCAGGGGTAATGGCTACACCTTC.

The rearrangement joins TRBV5-8 to TRBJ1-2; tentative D call: TRBD1 (5 bases). Germline values: CDR1 SGHTS, CDR2 YDEGEE. V was clipped by 0 bases and J by 4 bases, with 13 bases between them. This CDR3 is built from 15 residues. For the CDR3, the DNA is TGTGCCAGCAGCTTGGGACAGCCCTCACTCTATGGCTACACCTTC. It encodes CASSLGQPSLYGYTF.

The chain couples TRBV5-1 to TRBJ1-2, with D hard to call. This CDR3 region has 15 residues. Germline loops: CDR1 SGHRS, CDR2 YFSETQ. Trimming removed 4 bases from V and 2 bases from J, with 15 bases in between. The CDR3 nucleotides are TGCGCCAGCAGCAACCCTCAAGGAGGGAACTATGGCTACACCTTC. Its protein is CASSNPQGGNYGYTF.

The rearrangement joins TRBV5-1 to TRBJ1-3; TRBD1 might be the D (6 bases). The CDR3 sequence is 13 residues long. Germline V gene lookup returns CDR1 SGHRS and CDR2 YFSETQ. Trimming stripped 4 bases from V and 4 bases from J, with 9 bases between. The CDR3 coding sequence is TGCGCCAGCAGCGCAGGGGAAGGAAACACCATATATTTT. Residues: CASSAGEGNTIYF. The variable domain in full, completed from reference TRBV5-1 and TRBJ1-3, reads KAGVTQTPRYLIKTRGQQVTLSCSPISGHRSVSWYQQTPGQGLQFLFEYFSETQRNKGNFPGRFSGRQFSNSRSEMNVSTLELGDSALYLCASSAGEGNTIYFGEGSWLTVV.

The chain recombines TRBV2 with TRBJ1-6, with D maybe TRBD1 (6 bases). V was clipped by 5 bases and J by 7 bases, with 12 bases between them. Germline CDR1 SNHLY, CDR2 FYNNEI. The CDR3 has 14 amino acids. The CDR3 nucleotides read TGTGCCAGCAGTCGGACAGCCCCAAATTCACCCCTCCACTTT. Protein: CASSRTAPNSPLHF.

The gene calls are TRBV3-1 (or the pseudogene TRBV3-2) and TRBJ1-1; TRBD1 might be the D (6 bases). The ends were cut back, 6 bases at V and 5 bases at J, with 19 bases in the middle. Germline lookup yields CDR1 LGHDT and CDR2 YNNKEL (reference sequence). The CDR3 covers 15 residues. The CDR3 loop reads CASRAGARGYTEAFF. The CDR3 nucleotides read TGTGCCAGCAGGGCGGGGGCGCGAGGTTATACTGAAGCTTTCTTT.

The chain is built from TRBV5-4 and TRBJ1-4; a possible D gene is TRBD1 (6 bases). V shed 4 bases and J shed 0 bases, with 13 bases lying between them. The CDR3 runs 16 residues. Germline CDR1 and CDR2: SGHNT and YYREEE (reference sequence). For the CDR3, the DNA is TGTGCCAGCAGCCTCGGGACACACACAACTAATGAAAAACTGTTTTTT. Its translation: CASSLGTHTTNEKLFF.

The rearrangement uses TRBV7-9 and TRBJ2-6; D remains unclear. The V end was cut by 5 bases, the J end by 0 bases, with 8 bases between. This CDR3 region has 15 residues. CDR1 SEHNR and CDR2 FQNEAQ come from the germline V gene (reference sequence). CDR3 nucleotides: TGTGCCAGCAGCCATCAGGCCTCTGGGGCCAACGTCCTGACTTTC. This sequence encodes CASSHQASGANVLTF.

The CDR3 reads CASSYGRVYEQYF. In DNA, the CDR3 is TGTGCCAGCAGTTACGGCAGGGTATACGAGCAGTACTTC. This rearrangement joins TRBV6-5 to TRBJ2-7; TRBD1 might be the D (5 bases). The CDR3 covers 13 residues. Germline V gene sequence: CDR1 MNHEY, CDR2 SVGAGI. V was shortened by 2 bases and J by 4 bases, with 9 bases between the two germline ends.

This sequence joins TRBV12-3 or TRBV12-4 and TRBJ1-2; D perhaps matches TRBD1 (6 bases). V was trimmed by 4 bases and J by 4 bases, leaving 10 bases between them. CDR3 length: 13 amino acids. The CDR3 region has the DNA TGTGCCAGCAGTTCGGGGGGCCTCTATGGCTACACCTTC. This codes for CASSSGGLYGYTF.

This clone was detected once. This chain uses TRBV28 with TRBJ2-7, with 10 nucleotides matching TRBD2. The V gene end was trimmed by 5 bases and the J gene end by 0 bases; junction bases not matched to a gene: 7. The CDR3 sequence is 16 residues long. From germline, CDR1 is MDHEN and CDR2 SYDVKM. CDR3 loop: CASSAEVAGGSYEQYV. The CDR3 region has the DNA TGTGCCAGCAGTGCAGAGGTAGCGGGGGGCTCCTACGAGCAGTACGTC.

The J gene is TRBJ1-6, the V gene TRBV21-1. TRBV21-1 is noted as a pseudogene. This CDR3 contains 17 residues. This CDR3 reads CASSNCGDLAQGSPLHF. CDR3 coding DNA: TGTGCCAGCAGCAACTGCGGGGACTTAGCGCAGGGTTCACCCCTCCACTTT.

V gene TRBV10-3 combines with J gene TRBJ2-3; D is possibly TRBD2 (6 bases). The CDR3 is 16 amino acids. The V end lost 3 bases, the J end lost 0 bases, and 13 bases lay between the germline ends. Looked up from germline, CDR1 is ENHRY and CDR2 is SYGVKD. This CDR3 is CAISESRGYSTDTQYF. Here the CDR3 DNA reads TGTGCCATCAGTGAATCACGGGGGTATAGCACAGATACGCAGTATTTT.

The V call is TRBV6-5, the J call TRBJ2-7; a weak D match, TRBD2 (6 bases). This CDR3 has 13 amino acids. In germline, CDR1 is MNHEY, CDR2 SVGAGI. V gave up 11 bases and J gave up 0 bases, with 14 bases separating them. The CDR3 region is CASGDFDSYEQYV. The DNA for the CDR3 is TGTGCCTCCGGGGACTTCGACTCCTACGAGCAGTACGTC.